The rows below give T cell receptor beta chains drawn from one sample of a study of blood T cell repertoires in COVID-19. Some clones are missing from TCRdb's copy, which holds only in-frame ones; the method was immunoSEQ multiplex PCR. Among about 220,000 clones listed, more than 75% were seen once. Sequencing used peripheral blood. Source of these receptors: a woman aged 70 to 79 with COVID-19, enrolled during active disease. The CDR3 runs from the conserved cysteine through the conserved F or W. The order of the fields is J gene, D gene, V gene, clone size, CDR3 length, CDR3 protein, CDR3 DNA. A D gene is named only where the DNA matches it firmly. Only part of the rows carry a size: once, few, many, or a class if the clone is expanded.

j_call: TRBJ2-1
d_call: TRBD1
v_call: TRBV6-6
clone_size: few
cdr3_length: 16
cdr3_aa: CASSYSGQGVYNEQFF
cdr3_nt: TGTGCCAGCAGTTACTCGGGGCAGGGGGTTTACAATGAGCAGTTCTTC

j_call: TRBJ2-2
d_call: .
v_call: TRBV28
clone_size: .
cdr3_length: 14
cdr3_aa: CAVTRGGNTGELFF
cdr3_nt: TGTGCCGTCACTAGGGGAGGGAACACCGGGGAGCTGTTTTTT

j_call: TRBJ1-2
d_call: .
v_call: TRBV30
clone_size: .
cdr3_length: 13
cdr3_aa: CAWSGRGKRGYTF
cdr3_nt: TGTGCCTGGAGTGGCCGGGGGAAGCGCGGCTACACCTTC

j_call: TRBJ2-3
d_call: .
v_call: TRBV7-8
clone_size: once
cdr3_length: 15
cdr3_aa: CASSLDGERTDTQYF
cdr3_nt: TGTGCCAGCAGCTTAGATGGGGAGCGCACAGATACGCAGTATTTT

j_call: TRBJ2-7
d_call: TRBD1
v_call: TRBV7-3
clone_size: .
cdr3_length: 14
cdr3_aa: CASSLQGQSYEQYF
cdr3_nt: TGTGCCAGCAGCTTACAGGGACAGTCCTACGAGCAGTACTTC

j_call: TRBJ2-7
d_call: TRBD2
v_call: TRBV28
clone_size: .
cdr3_length: 16
cdr3_aa: CASRSSGGGLTYEQYF
cdr3_nt: TGTGCCAGCAGATCCTCGGGCGGGGGGCTGACCTACGAGCAGTACTTC

j_call: TRBJ2-7
d_call: TRBD1
v_call: TRBV12-3/TRBV12-4
clone_size: .
cdr3_length: 13
cdr3_aa: CASSHSGGSEQYF
cdr3_nt: TGTGCCAGCAGTCACTCAGGGGGTTCAGAGCAGTACTTC

j_call: TRBJ2-3
d_call: TRBD2
v_call: TRBV9
clone_size: few
cdr3_length: 18
cdr3_aa: CASSPSISSGLETDTQYF
cdr3_nt: TGTGCCAGCAGCCCATCAATTTCTAGCGGACTAGAGACAGATACGCAGTATTTT

j_call: TRBJ2-3
d_call: .
v_call: TRBV10-1
clone_size: .
cdr3_length: 14
cdr3_aa: CASSESPGVYTQYF
cdr3_nt: TGCGCCAGCAGTGAGTCGCCAGGGGTATATACGCAGTATTTT

j_call: TRBJ1-1
d_call: .
v_call: TRBV18
clone_size: .
cdr3_length: 13
cdr3_aa: CASSPLGLSEAFF
cdr3_nt: TGTGCCAGCTCCCCCCTTGGGCTAAGTGAAGCTTTCTTT

j_call: TRBJ2-3
d_call: TRBD2
v_call: TRBV30
clone_size: few
cdr3_length: 14
cdr3_aa: CASRLAGALDTQYF
cdr3_nt: TGTGCCTCCAGACTAGCGGGAGCACTAGATACGCAGTATTTT

j_call: TRBJ2-2
d_call: .
v_call: TRBV18
clone_size: .
cdr3_length: 15
cdr3_aa: CASSPPGHVSRELFF
cdr3_nt: TGTGCCAGCTCACCGCCGGGACACGTCTCACGGGAGCTGTTTTTT

j_call: TRBJ1-6
d_call: .
v_call: TRBV3-1/TRBV3-2
clone_size: .
cdr3_length: 18
cdr3_aa: CASSAVHPILHHNSPLHF
cdr3_nt: TGTGCCAGCAGCGCTGTGCATCCCATTTTACATCATAATTCACCCCTCCACTTT

j_call: TRBJ2-7
d_call: .
v_call: TRBV24-1
clone_size: .
cdr3_length: 13
cdr3_aa: CATSDSWGVEQYF
cdr3_nt: TGTGCCACCAGTGATTCATGGGGAGTTGAGCAGTACTTC

j_call: TRBJ2-3
d_call: .
v_call: TRBV2
clone_size: once
cdr3_length: 14
cdr3_aa: CASSEGLSTDTQYF
cdr3_nt: TGTGCCAGCAGTGAAGGACTTTCCACAGATACGCAGTATTTT

j_call: TRBJ2-4
d_call: .
v_call: TRBV2
clone_size: .
cdr3_length: 11
cdr3_aa: CASTLSGIQYF
cdr3_nt: TGTGCCAGCACCCTTTCAGGCATTCAGTACTTC

j_call: TRBJ1-6
d_call: .
v_call: TRBV7-9
clone_size: .
cdr3_length: 16
cdr3_aa: CASSSWEFGGNSPLHF
cdr3_nt: TGTGCCAGCAGCTCCTGGGAGTTTGGGGGGAATTCACCCCTCCACTTT

j_call: TRBJ2-1
d_call: TRBD2
v_call: TRBV7-2
clone_size: .
cdr3_length: 16
cdr3_aa: CASSLDVYTSGMTWFF
cdr3_nt: TGTGCCAGCAGCTTAGATGTTTATACTAGCGGGATGACCTGGTTCTTC

j_call: TRBJ2-1
d_call: .
v_call: TRBV5-6
clone_size: .
cdr3_length: 12
cdr3_aa: CASSLDRLGQFF
cdr3_nt: TGTGCCAGCAGCTTGGATCGGCTAGGGCAGTTCTTC

j_call: TRBJ1-2
d_call: TRBD1
v_call: TRBV3-1/TRBV3-2
clone_size: .
cdr3_length: 14
cdr3_aa: CASSQPKNPTGGTF
cdr3_nt: TGTGCCAGCAGCCAACCTAAGAACCCTACAGGGGGCACCTTC

j_call: TRBJ2-5
d_call: TRBD2
v_call: TRBV5-1
clone_size: .
cdr3_length: 15
cdr3_aa: CASRLVAGIQETQYF
cdr3_nt: TGCGCCAGCAGATTGGTAGCGGGCATTCAAGAGACCCAGTACTTC

j_call: TRBJ2-1
d_call: TRBD1
v_call: TRBV28
clone_size: .
cdr3_length: 16
cdr3_aa: CASSPLTGGPSNEQFF
cdr3_nt: TGTGCCAGCAGCCCCCTGACAGGGGGCCCTTCCAATGAGCAGTTCTTC

j_call: TRBJ2-2
d_call: .
v_call: TRBV28
clone_size: .
cdr3_length: 14
cdr3_aa: CASSRRGYTGELFF
cdr3_nt: TGTGCCAGCAGCCGAAGGGGGTACACCGGGGAGCTGTTTTTT

j_call: TRBJ2-7
d_call: TRBD1
v_call: TRBV6-5
clone_size: .
cdr3_length: 16
cdr3_aa: CASSNYAGTGGYEQYF
cdr3_nt: TGTGCCAGCAGTAACTATGCCGGGACAGGGGGCTACGAGCAGTACTTC

j_call: TRBJ1-1
d_call: .
v_call: TRBV5-1
clone_size: .
cdr3_length: 14
cdr3_aa: CASSPRQANTEAFF
cdr3_nt: TGCGCCAGCAGCCCCCGACAGGCGAACACTGAAGCTTTCTTT